This entry describes one T cell receptor beta chain. Its target is unknown. From the 120-subject validation cohort, which was separate from the roughly 610-subject first cohort, the donors were drawn. Assay: immunoSEQ multiplex PCR; the TCRdb copy retains only in-frame clones and omits some. The table shows about 250,000 clones, with about 90% occurring only once. The sample belongs to a study of cytomegalovirus exposure and HLA in healthy donors. Study conclusions and caveats: Published work reported that the classifier diagnosed cytomegalovirus status with high specificity and sensitivity. Investigators reported 150 to 200 TCR beta chains as tied to cytomegalovirus. Subsequent analysis revealed that first-cohort TCR clusters tended to co-occur in the 130 or so validation repertoires.

Sequences were obtained from PBMCs. This receptor was identified in a man aged 18 to 30 in good health and CMV-seropositive.

CDR3 amino acids: CASSLGLTGDGYTF. CDR3 sequence (DNA): TGTGCCAGCAGCTTAGGATTGACAGGGGATGGCTACACCTTC. The V and J genes are TRBV7-3 and TRBJ1-2; 8 bases map to TRBD1. Germline-derived CDR1 and CDR2 are SGHTA and FQGTGA. J gave up 6 bases and V 2 bases, and 5 bases lay outside the gene matches. The CDR3 is 14 amino acids.